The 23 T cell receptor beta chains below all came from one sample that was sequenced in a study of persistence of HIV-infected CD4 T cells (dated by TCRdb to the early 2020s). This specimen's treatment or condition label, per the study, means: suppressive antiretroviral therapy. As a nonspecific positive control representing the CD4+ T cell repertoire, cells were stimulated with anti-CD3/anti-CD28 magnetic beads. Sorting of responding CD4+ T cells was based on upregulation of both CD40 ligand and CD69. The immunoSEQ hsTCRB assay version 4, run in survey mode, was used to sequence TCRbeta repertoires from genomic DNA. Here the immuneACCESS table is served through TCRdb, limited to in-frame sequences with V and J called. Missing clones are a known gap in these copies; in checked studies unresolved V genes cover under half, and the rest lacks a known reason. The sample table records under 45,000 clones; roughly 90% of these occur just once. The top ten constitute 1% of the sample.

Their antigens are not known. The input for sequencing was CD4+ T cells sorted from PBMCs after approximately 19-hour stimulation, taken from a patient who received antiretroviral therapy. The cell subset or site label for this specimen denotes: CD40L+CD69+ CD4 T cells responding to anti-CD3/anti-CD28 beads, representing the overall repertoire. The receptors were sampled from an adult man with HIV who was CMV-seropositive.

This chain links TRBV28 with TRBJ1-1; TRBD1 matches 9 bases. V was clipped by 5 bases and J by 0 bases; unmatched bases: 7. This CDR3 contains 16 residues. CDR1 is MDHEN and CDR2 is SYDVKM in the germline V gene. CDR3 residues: CASSKTGGGLNTEAFF. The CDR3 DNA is TGTGCCAGCAGTAAAACAGGGGGCGGCCTGAACACTGAAGCTTTCTTT.

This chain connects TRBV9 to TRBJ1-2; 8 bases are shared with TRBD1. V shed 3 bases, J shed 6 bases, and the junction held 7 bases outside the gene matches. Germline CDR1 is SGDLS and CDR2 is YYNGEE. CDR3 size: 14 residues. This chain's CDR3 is CASSAPQGGHGYTF. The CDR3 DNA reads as TGTGCCAGCAGCGCCCCACAGGGGGGGCATGGCTACACCTTC.

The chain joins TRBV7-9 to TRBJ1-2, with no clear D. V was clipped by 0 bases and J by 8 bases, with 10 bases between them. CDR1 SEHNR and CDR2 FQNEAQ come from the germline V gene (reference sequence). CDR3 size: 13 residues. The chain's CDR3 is CASSLAVGNGYTF. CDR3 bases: TGTGCCAGCAGCTTAGCGGTAGGGAACGGCTACACCTTC.

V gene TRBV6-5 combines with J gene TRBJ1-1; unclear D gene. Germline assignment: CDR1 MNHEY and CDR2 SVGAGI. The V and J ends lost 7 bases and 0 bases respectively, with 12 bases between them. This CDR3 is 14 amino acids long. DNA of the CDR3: TGTGCCAGCAATCCCAGGATGGTGAACACTGAAGCTTTCTTT. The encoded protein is CASNPRMVNTEAFF.

The CDR3 sequence is CASSESIKKRASEAFF. DNA of the CDR3: TGCGCCAGCAGTGAGTCAATTAAAAAAAGGGCTTCTGAAGCTTTCTTT. J is TRBJ1-1 and V is TRBV10-1; D is unclear. Per the germline V gene, CDR1 is WNHNN and CDR2 is SYGVQD (reference sequence). The CDR3 spans 16 residues. Trimming cost V 0 bases and J 6 bases, with 17 bases left between them.

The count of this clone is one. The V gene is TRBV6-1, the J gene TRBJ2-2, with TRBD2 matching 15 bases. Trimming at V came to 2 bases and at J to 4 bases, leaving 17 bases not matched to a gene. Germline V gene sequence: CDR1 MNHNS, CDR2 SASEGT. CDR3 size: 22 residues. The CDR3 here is CASSEPLILGLAGGRGTGELFF. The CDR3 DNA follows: TGTGCCAGCAGTGAACCTCTGATCCTCGGACTAGCGGGGGGGCGCGGCACCGGGGAGCTGTTTTTT.

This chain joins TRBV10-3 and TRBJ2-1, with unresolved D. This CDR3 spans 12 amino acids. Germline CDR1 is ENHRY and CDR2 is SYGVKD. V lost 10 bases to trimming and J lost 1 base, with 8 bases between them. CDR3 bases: TGTGCCACCCAAGGTTCCTACAATGAGCAGTTCTTC. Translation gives CATQGSYNEQFF.

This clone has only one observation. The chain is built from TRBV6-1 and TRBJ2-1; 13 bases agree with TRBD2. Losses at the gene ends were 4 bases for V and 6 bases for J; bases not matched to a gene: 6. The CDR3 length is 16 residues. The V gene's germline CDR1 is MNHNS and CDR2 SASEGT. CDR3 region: CASSGVLAGGRNEQFF. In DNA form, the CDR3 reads TGTGCCAGCAGTGGCGTACTAGCGGGGGGGCGCAATGAGCAGTTCTTC.

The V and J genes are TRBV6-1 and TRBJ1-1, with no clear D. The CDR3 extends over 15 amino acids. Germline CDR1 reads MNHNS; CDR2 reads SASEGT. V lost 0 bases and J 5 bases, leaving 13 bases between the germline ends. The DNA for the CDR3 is TGTGCCAGCAGTGAAGCAACACGTAAAGTAACTGAAGCTTTCTTT. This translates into CASSEATRKVTEAFF.

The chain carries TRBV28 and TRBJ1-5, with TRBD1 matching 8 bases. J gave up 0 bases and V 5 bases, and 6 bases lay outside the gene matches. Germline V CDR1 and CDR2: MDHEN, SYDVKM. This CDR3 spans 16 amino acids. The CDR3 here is CASSGDRRVSNQPQHF. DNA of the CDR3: TGTGCCAGCAGTGGGGACAGGAGAGTTAGCAATCAGCCCCAGCATTTT.

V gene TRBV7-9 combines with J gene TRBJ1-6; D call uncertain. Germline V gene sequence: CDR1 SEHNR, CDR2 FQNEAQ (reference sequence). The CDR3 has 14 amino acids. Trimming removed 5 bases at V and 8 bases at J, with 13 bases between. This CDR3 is CASSPGGLYSPLHF. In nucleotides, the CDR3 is TGTGCCAGCAGCCCCGGCGGCCTTTATTCACCCCTCCACTTT.

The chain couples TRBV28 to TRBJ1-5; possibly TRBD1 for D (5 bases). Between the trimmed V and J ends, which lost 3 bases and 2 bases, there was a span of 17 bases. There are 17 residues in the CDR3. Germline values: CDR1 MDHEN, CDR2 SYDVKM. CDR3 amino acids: CASSFQQGFYGNQPQHF. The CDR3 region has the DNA TGTGCCAGCAGTTTTCAGCAGGGATTTTATGGCAATCAGCCCCAGCATTTT.

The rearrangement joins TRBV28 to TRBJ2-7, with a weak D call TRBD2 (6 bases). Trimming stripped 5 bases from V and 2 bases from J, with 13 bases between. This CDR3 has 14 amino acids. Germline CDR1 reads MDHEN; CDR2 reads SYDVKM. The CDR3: CASSLRGFTYEQYF. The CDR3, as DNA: TGTGCCAGCAGTCTCCGGGGGTTCACCTACGAGCAGTACTTC.

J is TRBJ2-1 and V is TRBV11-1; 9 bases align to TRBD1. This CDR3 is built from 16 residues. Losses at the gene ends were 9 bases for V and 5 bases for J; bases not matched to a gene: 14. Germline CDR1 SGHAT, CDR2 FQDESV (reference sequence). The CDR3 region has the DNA TGTGCCAGTACCCTGCTCCGGGACAGGGTCGACAATGAGCAGTTCTTC. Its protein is CASTLLRDRVDNEQFF.

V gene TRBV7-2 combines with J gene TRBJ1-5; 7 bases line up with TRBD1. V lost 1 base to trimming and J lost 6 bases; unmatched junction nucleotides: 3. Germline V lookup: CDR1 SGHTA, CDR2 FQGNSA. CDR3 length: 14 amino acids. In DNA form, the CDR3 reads TGTGCCAGCAGCTTAGGACAGGGCGGTCAGCCCCAGCATTTT. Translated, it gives CASSLGQGGQPQHF.

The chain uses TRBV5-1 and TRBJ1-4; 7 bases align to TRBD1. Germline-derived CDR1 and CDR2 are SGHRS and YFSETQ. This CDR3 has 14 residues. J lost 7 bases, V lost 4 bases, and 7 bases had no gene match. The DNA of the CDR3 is TGCGCCAGCAGCGCGGGACAGTACGGTGAAAAACTGTTTTTT. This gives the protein CASSAGQYGEKLFF.

The CDR3 nucleotides read TGTGCCAGCAGCAAAGCTAGCCGGGGCTCCACAGATACGCAGTATTTT. Translation gives CASSKASRGSTDTQYF. The genes are TRBV21-1 and TRBJ2-3. TRBV21-1 is a listed pseudogene. The CDR3 totals 16 residues.

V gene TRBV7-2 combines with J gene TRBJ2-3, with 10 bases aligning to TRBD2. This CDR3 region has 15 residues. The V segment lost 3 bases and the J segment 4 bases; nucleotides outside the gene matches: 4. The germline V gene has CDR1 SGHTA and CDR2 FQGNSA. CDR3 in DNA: TGTGCCAGCAGCTTTGGAAGCGGGGGGGCAGATACGCAGTATTTT. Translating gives CASSFGSGGADTQYF.

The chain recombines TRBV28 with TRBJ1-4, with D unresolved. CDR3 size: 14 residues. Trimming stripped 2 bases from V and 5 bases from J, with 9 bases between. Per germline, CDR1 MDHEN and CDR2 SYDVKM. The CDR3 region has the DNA TGTGCCAGCAGTTTAGGCTCTGTGAATGAAAAACTGTTTTTT. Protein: CASSLGSVNEKLFF.

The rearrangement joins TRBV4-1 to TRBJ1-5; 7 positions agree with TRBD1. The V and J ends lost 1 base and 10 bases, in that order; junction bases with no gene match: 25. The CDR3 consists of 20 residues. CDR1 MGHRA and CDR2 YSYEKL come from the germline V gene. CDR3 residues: CASSQVNPLSARGEGEPQHF. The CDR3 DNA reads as TGCGCCAGCAGCCAAGTTAATCCGTTATCAGCCAGGGGGGAAGGAGAACCCCAGCATTTT.

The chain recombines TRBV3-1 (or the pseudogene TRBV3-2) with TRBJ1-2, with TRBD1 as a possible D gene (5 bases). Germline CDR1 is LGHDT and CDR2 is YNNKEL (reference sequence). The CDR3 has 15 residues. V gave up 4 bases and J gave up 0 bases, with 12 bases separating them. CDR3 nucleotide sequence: TGTGCCAGCAGCCCCTCCAGGGCCTCTAACTATGGCTACACCTTC. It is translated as CASSPSRASNYGYTF.

The CDR3 is CASSETVNQPQHF. The CDR3 nucleotides read TGTGCCAGCAGTGAAACAGTTAATCAGCCCCAGCATTTT. J is TRBJ1-5 and V is TRBV6-1; D ambiguous. V lost 2 bases, J lost 4 bases, and 6 bases lay in between. The CDR3 is 13 residues long. Per the germline V gene, CDR1 is MNHNS and CDR2 is SASEGT.

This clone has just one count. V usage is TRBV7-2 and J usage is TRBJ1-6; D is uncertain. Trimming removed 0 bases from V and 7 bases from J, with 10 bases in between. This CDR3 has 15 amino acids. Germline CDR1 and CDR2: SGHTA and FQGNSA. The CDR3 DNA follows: TGTGCCAGCAGCTTAGCATCCGGACTCAATTCACCCCTCCACTTT. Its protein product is CASSLASGLNSPLHF.